These 11 T cell receptor beta chains were sequenced from one sample in a study of Graves' ophthalmopathy and Graves' hyperthyroidism. RNA served as the template for amplifying TCR beta CDR3 regions. After a first-round RT-PCR with HTBI primers, a second-round multiplex PCR was run. TCRdb processed the multiplex PCR reads anew with MiXCR; each CDR3 protein has one entry. The sample has almost 750,000 distinct CDR3 sequences; roughly 40% are singletons. The sample comprised peripheral blood. The receptors derive from an adult man with Graves' ophthalmopathy.

The table lists this clonotype with a count of one. The V and J genes are TRBV2 and TRBJ2-7; D uncertain. Trimming took off 4 bases at V and 4 bases at J, with 14 bases between the two ends. The germline V gene encodes CDR1 SNHLY and CDR2 FYNNEI. The CDR3 loop spans 14 amino acids. In DNA form, the CDR3 reads TGTGCCAGCAGTGGCGGCGCCCGGCCGTACGAGCAGTACTTC. Encoded protein: CASSGGARPYEQYF.

The table lists this clonotype with many counts. This sequence joins TRBV19 and TRBJ1-1; TRBD1 aligns across 7 bases. This CDR3 comprises 13 residues. Trimming removed 10 bases from V and 1 base from J; junction bases left unmatched: 6. CDR1 is LNHDA and CDR2 is SQIVND in the germline V gene (reference sequence). CDR3 sequence reads: CATRDSGNTEAFF. The CDR3 nucleotides are TGTGCCACCCGGGACAGTGGGAACACTGAAGCTTTCTTT.

The J gene is TRBJ1-6, the V gene TRBV20-1; 7 positions agree with TRBD1. Trimming cost V 0 bases and J 10 bases; bases outside gene matches: 9. The CDR3 covers 15 residues. Looked up from germline, CDR1 is DFQATT and CDR2 is SNEGSKA (reference sequence). The DNA of the CDR3 is TGCAGTGCTAGAGATCGGGTCAGGGGGTTCTCACCCCTCCACTTT. Translation: CSARDRVRGFSPLHF.

This clonotype was detected ten times or more. The CDR3 bases are TGTGCCAGCAGCAGTAGCGGGAGGTCGTACCAAGAGACCCAGTACTTC. As protein: CASSSSGRSYQETQYF. This chain uses TRBV7-2 with TRBJ2-5, with 10 bases identical to TRBD2. The CDR3 is made up of 16 amino acids. V was pared by 5 bases and J by 0 bases, with 6 bases of the junction left unmatched. The germline gives CDR1 SGHTA, CDR2 FQGNSA. The variable domain in full, with the rest retrieved from reference TRBV7-2 and TRBJ2-5, is GAGVSQSPSNKVTEKGKDVELRCDPISGHTALYWYRQSLGQGLEFLIYFQGNSAPDKSGLPSDRFSAERTGGSVSTLTIQRTQQEDSAVYLCASSSSGRSYQETQYFGPGTRLLVL.

This clonotype was seen only a few times. The CDR3 sequence is CASSKTGAYGYTF. CDR3 DNA sequence: TGTGCCAGCAGCAAAACAGGGGCCTATGGCTACACCTTC. This sequence joins TRBV2 and TRBJ1-2; 7 bases fit TRBD1. The CDR3 has 13 amino acids. V was clipped by 6 bases and J by 4 bases; unmatched bases: 5. CDR1 is SNHLY and CDR2 is FYNNEI in the germline V gene.

This clonotype was detected many times. The chain recombines TRBV7-9 with TRBJ2-7; D is possibly TRBD1 (6 bases). From germline, CDR1 is SEHNR and CDR2 FQNEAQ (reference sequence). CDR3 length equals 15 residues. Trimming cost V 6 bases and J 3 bases, with 18 bases left between them. The CDR3 nucleotides read TGTGCCAGCAGAGCGACAGGCGCCCTATTCTACGAGCAGTACTTC. This sequence encodes CASRATGALFYEQYF. Using reference TRBV7-9 and TRBJ2-7 for the parts outside the CDR3, the full variable domain is DTGVSQNPRHKITKRGQNVTFRCDPISEHNRLYWYRQTLGQGPEFLTYFQNEAQLEKSRLLSDRFSAERPKGSFSTLEIQRTEQGDSAMYLCASRATGALFYEQYFGPGTRLTVT.

As DNA, the CDR3 is TGTGCCATCGGGGACGTCGGGGTCCAAGAGACCCAGTACTTC. Protein: CAIGDVGVQETQYF. V and J are TRBV10-3 and TRBJ2-5; perhaps D is TRBD1 or TRBD2 (5 bases each). Per the germline V gene, CDR1 is ENHRY and CDR2 is SYGVKD. CDR3 size: 14 residues. V was trimmed by 8 bases and J by 1 base, leaving 14 bases between them.

Details on this clonotype: Germline and junction disagree at one end, which may indicate a read error. This chain links TRBV29-1 with TRBJ1-2, with 9 bases fitting TRBD1. This CDR3 has 11 residues. Germline CDR1 reads SQVTM; CDR2 reads ANQGSEA. CDR3 DNA: TGTGCCTGCGGGACAGGGTTTGGCTACACCTTC. Amino acid sequence: CACGTGFGYTF.

The J gene is TRBJ2-5, the V gene TRBV6-5; 8 bases fit TRBD1. The CDR3 is made up of 14 amino acids. Looked up from germline, CDR1 is MNHEY and CDR2 is SVGAGI. V gave up 5 bases and J gave up 5 bases; unmatched junction bases: 7. This CDR3 reads CASSRRTGTETQYF. The DNA for the CDR3 is TGTGCCAGCAGTAGGAGGACAGGGACGGAGACCCAGTACTTC.

V and J are TRBV2 and TRBJ1-2, with TRBD1 as a possible D gene (5 bases). Germline CDR1 and CDR2: SNHLY and FYNNEI. The V end lost 6 bases, the J end lost 4 bases, and 15 bases lay between the germline ends. The CDR3 covers 14 residues. The CDR3 reads CASRKMGGSYGYTF. Here the CDR3 DNA reads TGTGCCAGCAGGAAGATGGGGGGGAGCTATGGCTACACCTTC.

In DNA form, the CDR3 reads TGTGCCAGCAGGCCCGAGGAGGGTTCCACTGAAGCTTTCTTT. Encoded protein: CASRPEEGSTEAFF. V and J are TRBV12-3 or TRBV12-4 and TRBJ1-1; D is undetermined. The V gene lost 6 bases and the J gene lost 4 bases, with 15 bases spanning the gap. The CDR3 runs to 14 residues.